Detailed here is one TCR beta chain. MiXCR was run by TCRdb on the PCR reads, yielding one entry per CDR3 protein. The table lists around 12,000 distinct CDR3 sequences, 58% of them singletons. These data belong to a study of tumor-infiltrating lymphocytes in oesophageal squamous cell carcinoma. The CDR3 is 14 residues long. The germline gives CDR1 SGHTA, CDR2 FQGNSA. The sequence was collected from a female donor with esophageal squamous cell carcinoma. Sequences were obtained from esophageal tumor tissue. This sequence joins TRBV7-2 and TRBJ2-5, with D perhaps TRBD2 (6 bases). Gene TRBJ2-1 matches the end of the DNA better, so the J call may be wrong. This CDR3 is CASSLAGTLNEQFF. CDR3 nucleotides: TGTGCCAGCAGCTTAGCTGGGACTCTAAATGAGCAGTTCTTC.